This T cell receptor (beta chain) was retrieved from a study of cytomegalovirus exposure and HLA in healthy donors. Study-level findings and limits: TCR beta sequences reportedly predicted the HLA-A and HLA-B alleles of most subjects accurately.

A remark on this clone: No antigen is known for it. Mismatch with germline at one junction end may stem from a read error.

The PCR had 60 Vbeta and 13 Jbeta primers. As processed by the authors: About 12 million of roughly 81 million unique TCR beta chains were shared, per a later count. TCRdb's copy holds only in-frame clones and misses some; the assay was immunoSEQ multiplex PCR. That table gives V, J and clone size, and the DNA gave D and trimming. The table has over 100,000 clones, about four fifths seen once. This CDR3 contains 15 residues. CDR1 and CDR2 from the germline V gene are SGHRS and YFSETQ. While unrecorded immune exposures were likely, the donors were nominally healthy when sampled. This chain joins TRBV5-1 and TRBJ1-5, with a tentative D call TRBD1 (6 bases). The origin of this receptor is a man younger than 45 in good health and CMV-seropositive. Sequencing was done on a sample of PBMCs. The CDR3 sequence is CASTSTGTINQPQHF. The CDR3 DNA reads as TGCGCAAGCACCTCGACAGGCACAATCAATCAGCCCCAGCATTTT.